This entry lists 27 T cell receptor beta chains sequenced from one sample in a study of control samples from healthy donors and cancer patients. The table came from immunoSEQ multiplex PCR; TCRdb's copy has only in-frame clones and leaves some out. Altogether hundreds of thousands of clones are present, about nine tenths being singletons, with the ten largest covering around 6.8%. Input material: PBMCs. These receptors came from a man in his forties or fifties with head and neck cancer.

This clone was detected once. The chain links TRBV7-2 to TRBJ2-7; 10 bases align to TRBD2. The CDR3 is 14 residues long. Germline lookup yields CDR1 SGHTA and CDR2 FQGNSA. V was pared by 7 bases and J by 7 bases, with 10 bases of the junction left unmatched. Here the CDR3 reads CASNFGASGGEQYF. The CDR3 coding sequence is TGTGCCAGCAACTTTGGTGCTAGCGGGGGAGAGCAGTACTTC.

The V and J genes are TRBV9 and TRBJ2-1, with 10 bases matching TRBD1. With 2 bases clipped from V and 5 bases from J, the junction kept 1 base outside the gene matches. This CDR3 contains 14 residues. In germline, CDR1 is SGDLS, CDR2 YYNGEE. Here the CDR3 DNA reads TGTGCCAGCAGCGTCGGACAGGGGGACAATGAGCAGTTCTTC. Protein product: CASSVGQGDNEQFF.

V gene TRBV2 combines with J gene TRBJ2-6; the match to TRBD1 covers 9 bases. V shed 6 bases and J 1 base; nucleotides not matched to a gene: 4. CDR1 SNHLY and CDR2 FYNNEI come from the germline V gene. The CDR3 totals 16 residues. The CDR3, as DNA: TGTGCCAGCAGGGGACAGGGAAATTCTGGGGCCAACGTCCTGACTTTC. Encoded protein: CASRGQGNSGANVLTF. The full variable domain, rest sourced from reference TRBV2 and TRBJ2-6, is EPEVTQTPSHQVTQMGQEVILRCVPISNHLYFYWYRQILGQKVEFLVSFYNNEISEKSEIFDDQFSVERPDGSNFTLKIRSTKLEDSAMYFCASRGQGNSGANVLTFGAGSRLTVL.

The rearrangement links TRBV7-3 to TRBJ2-1; 7 nucleotides line up with TRBD2. This CDR3 region has 16 residues. The V and J ends lost 8 bases and 2 bases, in that order; junction bases with no gene match: 12. The germline gives CDR1 SGHTA, CDR2 FQGTGA. CDR3 sequence reads: CASAKRGLAPYNEQFF. As DNA, the CDR3 is TGTGCCAGCGCAAAGCGGGGCTTAGCCCCCTACAATGAGCAGTTCTTC. The entire variable domain, with the rest obtained from reference TRBV7-3 and TRBJ2-1, is as follows: GAGVSQTPSNKVTEKGKYVELRCDPISGHTALYWYRQSLGQGPEFLIYFQGTGAADDSGLPNDRFFAVRPEGSVSTLKIQRTERGDSAVYLCASAKRGLAPYNEQFFGPGTRLTVL.

The rearrangement uses TRBV5-5 and TRBJ2-1, with D possibly TRBD2 on 6 matching bases. Germline lookup yields CDR1 SGHKS and CDR2 YYEKEE (reference sequence). The germline V and J ends were trimmed by 0 bases and 7 bases, with 17 bases remaining between them. The length of the CDR3 is 16 residues. CDR3 region: CASSLAGGPSGNEQFF. The CDR3, as DNA: TGTGCCAGCAGCTTGGCCGGCGGTCCCAGCGGGAATGAGCAGTTCTTC.

The rearrangement uses TRBV4-3 and TRBJ2-2; D may be TRBD1 or TRBD2 (6 bases each). The germline V and J ends were trimmed by 5 bases and 3 bases, with 16 bases remaining between them. CDR1 is LGHNA and CDR2 is YSLEER in the germline V gene. The CDR3 has 16 amino acids. Here the CDR3 DNA reads TGCGCCAGCAGCTTACGGGGGCCCCCGCACACCGGGGAGCTGTTTTTT. It specifies CASSLRGPPHTGELFF.

The chain recombines TRBV19 with TRBJ1-2; no clear D. Germline CDR1 is LNHDA and CDR2 is SQIVND (reference sequence). There are 14 residues in the CDR3. V was trimmed by 6 bases and J by 0 bases, leaving 11 bases between them. The DNA of the CDR3 is TGTGCCAGTAGCCTCCAAACGCCTAACTATGGCTACACCTTC. Amino acids: CASSLQTPNYGYTF.

This chain links TRBV9 with TRBJ2-5; the D gene is possibly TRBD1 (6 bases). Between the trimmed V and J ends, which lost 5 bases and 1 base, there was a span of 9 bases. Germline loops: CDR1 SGDLS, CDR2 YYNGEE. The CDR3 consists of 13 residues. The CDR3 bases are TGTGCCAGCAGTGGGGGCCTCCAAGAGACCCAGTACTTC. Translated: CASSGGLQETQYF.

The V gene is TRBV28, the J gene TRBJ1-1; D not certain. In germline, CDR1 is MDHEN, CDR2 SYDVKM. The V end lost 9 bases, the J end lost 1 base, and 9 bases lay between the germline ends. The CDR3 length is 12 residues. This chain's CDR3 is CARFWTNTEAFF. In DNA, the CDR3 is TGTGCCAGATTTTGGACGAACACTGAAGCTTTCTTT. The full variable domain, rest sourced from reference TRBV28 and TRBJ1-1, is DVKVTQSSRYLVKRTGEKVFLECVQDMDHENMFWYRQDPGLGLRLIYFSYDVKMKEKGDIPEGYSVSREKKERFSLILESASTNQTSMYLCARFWTNTEAFFGQGTRLTVV.

In DNA form, the CDR3 reads TGCGCCAGTAGGGACACACCGAACACCGGGGAGCTGTTTTTT. It codes for CASRDTPNTGELFF. The chain combines TRBV5-1 with TRBJ2-2; D is possibly TRBD1 (6 bases). Trimming took 8 bases from V and 0 from J, leaving 11 bases between them. CDR1 is SGHRS and CDR2 is YFSETQ in the germline V gene. The CDR3 has 14 amino acids.

The genes are TRBV9 and TRBJ2-1; 11 bases are a match to TRBD2. Looked up from germline, CDR1 is SGDLS and CDR2 is YYNGEE. Losses at the gene ends were 0 bases for V and 12 bases for J; bases not matched to a gene: 2. This CDR3 has 13 residues. The CDR3 loop reads CASSVGLAGGQFF. The CDR3 region has the DNA TGTGCCAGCAGCGTAGGTCTAGCGGGGGGGCAGTTCTTC.

This clone was counted between two and nine times. V gene TRBV30 combines with J gene TRBJ1-2; 8 bases align to TRBD1. The CDR3 sequence is 15 residues long. Per the germline V gene, CDR1 is GTSNPN and CDR2 is SVGIG (reference sequence). V gave up 1 base and J gave up 4 bases; unmatched junction bases: 8. In DNA form, the CDR3 reads TGTGCCTGGAGTGGCCTCGGACAGGGCGGCTATGGCTACACCTTC. Translating gives CAWSGLGQGGYGYTF.

The chain is built from TRBV5-1 and TRBJ2-1; D uncertain. V was shortened by 0 bases and J by 6 bases, with 10 bases between the two germline ends. The CDR3 totals 14 residues. In germline, CDR1 is SGHRS, CDR2 YFSETQ. CDR3 in amino acids: CASSLGERFNEQFF. CDR3 nucleotides: TGCGCCAGCAGCTTGGGTGAGCGATTCAATGAGCAGTTCTTC.

This clone was seen a single time. V and J are TRBV7-8 and TRBJ2-7; the D is unclear. Trimming left V 3 bases short and J 2 bases short, with 14 bases between. This CDR3 region has 15 residues. Germline V gene sequence: CDR1 SGHVS, CDR2 FQNEAQ. The CDR3 region has the DNA TGTGCCAGCAGCTTGGGAAGGGAATTACCCTACGAGCAGTACTTC. Its protein is CASSLGRELPYEQYF.

The chain has TRBV3-1 (or the pseudogene TRBV3-2) and TRBJ2-5, with 9 bases identical to TRBD2. After removal of 2 bases from V and 5 bases from J, the junction contained 12 bases not matched to a gene. The CDR3 runs to 17 residues. The germline gives CDR1 LGHDT, CDR2 YNNKEL (reference sequence). CDR3 nucleotide sequence: TGTGCCAGCAGCCAAACGAGGGGGACTAGCCGGACCGAGACCCAGTACTTC. Amino acid sequence: CASSQTRGTSRTETQYF.

The chain couples TRBV6-2 or TRBV6-3 to TRBJ2-7; 9 bases agree with TRBD1. Germline assignment: CDR1 MNHEY and CDR2 SVGEGT. V was pared by 0 bases and J by 3 bases, with 9 bases of the junction left unmatched. CDR3 length equals 17 residues. CDR3 coding DNA: TGTGCCAGCAGTTACTCGAGGGACAGGGCATACTACTACGAGCAGTACTTC. Encoded protein: CASSYSRDRAYYYEQYF.

This rearrangement joins TRBV9 to TRBJ2-1, with D unclear. The CDR3 consists of 15 residues. V lost 2 bases and J lost 5, with 14 bases in between. Looked up from germline, CDR1 is SGDLS and CDR2 is YYNGEE. The CDR3 bases are TGTGCCAGCAGCGTTGAAGCTTTCCTCAACAATGAGCAGTTCTTC. It specifies CASSVEAFLNNEQFF.

CDR3 coding DNA: TGTGCCATCAGTGGGGGGGAGACCCAGTACTTC. This gives the protein CAISGGETQYF. The rearrangement uses TRBV10-3 and TRBJ2-5; D possibly uses TRBD1 or TRBD2 (5 bases each). V was trimmed by 4 bases and J by 5 bases, leaving 5 bases between them. CDR1 and CDR2 from the germline V gene are ENHRY and SYGVKD. There are 11 residues in the CDR3.

The rearrangement links TRBV30 to TRBJ1-5; D uncertain. V gave up 0 bases and J gave up 2 bases, with 5 bases separating them. This CDR3 region has 13 residues. Per germline, CDR1 GTSNPN and CDR2 SVGIG (reference sequence). CDR3 residues: CAWSVSGNQPQHF. Here the CDR3 DNA reads TGTGCCTGGAGTGTTAGTGGCAATCAGCCCCAGCATTTT.

V is TRBV2 and J is TRBJ2-7; the D call may be TRBD1 or TRBD2 (5 bases each). The CDR3 spans 16 residues. V lost 3 bases and J 5 bases, leaving 20 bases between the germline ends. CDR1 and CDR2 (germline): SNHLY, FYNNEI. CDR3 nucleotide sequence: TGTGCCAGCAGTGACCCAGGGAGTTTAAGCACTAACGAGCAGTACTTC. Translation gives CASSDPGSLSTNEQYF.

This clone was counted once. V is TRBV6-4 and J is TRBJ1-1; D remains unclear. Germline V gene sequence: CDR1 MRHNA, CDR2 SNTAGT. Trimming took off 2 bases at V and 1 base at J, with 5 bases between the two ends. The CDR3 consists of 13 residues. For the CDR3, the DNA is TGTGCCAGCAGTGACGGGTCGAACACTGAAGCTTTCTTT. This encodes CASSDGSNTEAFF.

The chain couples TRBV30 to TRBJ1-5, with D uncertain. V lost 2 bases, J lost 7 bases, and 12 bases lay in between. In germline, CDR1 is GTSNPN, CDR2 SVGIG (reference sequence). This CDR3 is 13 amino acids long. CDR3 residues: CAWSFSARQPQHF. DNA for the CDR3: TGTGCCTGGAGTTTCTCAGCTAGACAGCCCCAGCATTTT.

This rearrangement joins TRBV19 to TRBJ1-1; no clear D gene. Germline CDR1 is LNHDA and CDR2 is SQIVND (reference sequence). The germline V and J ends were trimmed by 3 bases and 1 base, with 12 bases remaining between them. The CDR3 is 15 amino acids. For the CDR3, the DNA is TGTGCCAGTAGTATTCGCTACCAGCCGAACACTGAAGCTTTCTTT. Amino acids: CASSIRYQPNTEAFF.

The chain employs TRBV28 and TRBJ2-1, with 9 bases that match TRBD1. With 3 bases clipped from V and 6 bases from J, the junction kept 6 bases outside the gene matches. CDR3 length equals 15 residues. Germline V gene data show CDR1 as MDHEN and CDR2 as SYDVKM. The CDR3 DNA is TGTGCCAGCAGTTTGGGCGGACAGGGGTCCAATGAGCAGTTCTTC. Translation gives CASSLGGQGSNEQFF.

This clone was found once. The chain carries TRBV9 and TRBJ2-2, with TRBD1 matching 7 bases. In germline, CDR1 is SGDLS, CDR2 YYNGEE. After removal of 6 bases from V and 1 base from J, the junction contained 3 bases not matched to a gene. The CDR3 covers 14 residues. The DNA of the CDR3 is TGTGCCAGCAATCGACAGGGGAACACCGGGGAGCTGTTTTTT. This codes for CASNRQGNTGELFF.

This chain links TRBV10-1 with TRBJ1-1; D perhaps matches TRBD1 (5 bases). Germline V gene sequence: CDR1 WNHNN, CDR2 SYGVQD (reference sequence). The CDR3 is made up of 12 amino acids. V was cut by 6 bases and J by 8 bases, with 13 bases left in between. Here the CDR3 reads CASSPDSVEAFF. The DNA of the CDR3 is TGCGCCAGCAGCCCCGACAGCGTGGAAGCTTTCTTT.

To note about this clone: The same CDR3 is also encoded by other DNA sequences in this sample. The rearrangement joins TRBV30 to TRBJ1-2; D remains unclear. The V and J ends lost 2 bases and 1 base respectively, with 5 bases between them. Germline-derived CDR1 and CDR2 are GTSNPN and SVGIG (reference sequence). There are 12 residues in the CDR3. The CDR3 nucleotides are TGTGCCTGGAGTCAAGTTAACTATGGCTACACCTTC. It encodes CAWSQVNYGYTF.